This T cell receptor (beta chain) comes out of a study of blood T cell repertoires in COVID-19. Study-level background: Acute-phase and convalescent COVID-19 samples originated in the United States, Italy and Spain. Sources were T cells, B-cell-depleted T cells, or PBMCs; the material itself was cDNA or gDNA.

Per the authors' pipeline: Counts of nucleated cells, estimated from reference gene primer amplification, were obtained. Produced via immunoSEQ multiplex PCR; TCRdb's table is partial and in-frame only. V, J and clone size reflect that table, while D and trimming were determined from the DNA. The data contain some 83,000 clones, around 81% of them singletons. The germline V gene has CDR1 LGHDT and CDR2 YNNKEL (reference sequence). The CDR3 spans 16 residues. V was pared by 4 bases and J by 6 bases, with 7 bases of the junction left unmatched. Source material: peripheral blood. This chain uses TRBV3-1 (or the pseudogene TRBV3-2) with TRBJ1-6; TRBD1 agrees at 9 bases. The TCR was taken from a man older than 75 with acute or convalescent COVID-19. The CDR3 loop reads CASSPRDRATNSPLHF. CDR3 nucleotide sequence: TGTGCCAGCAGCCCCCGGGACAGGGCGACTAATTCACCCCTCCACTTT.